A selection of T cell receptor beta chains follows, all from one sample in a study of CD8 T cells in ankylosing spondylitis. TCRdb re-called the 5' RACE reads with MiXCR, one entry per CDR3 protein. This table has about 69,000 distinct CDR3 sequences, roughly 5.3% appearing once. Material: blood, either unsorted or a sorted T cell fraction (not recorded which). Receptors originate from a male donor with ankylosing spondylitis or in good health (not recorded which). Both conserved end residues are part of each CDR3. A D gene is named only where the DNA matches it firmly. Part of the rows lack a size; the others show once, few, many or a class for expanded clones.

many	TRBJ2-5	TRBD1	TRBV29-1	TGCAGCGTTGTGACGGGACAGGGGGAGGAGACCCAGTACTTC	CSVVTGQGEETQYF
many	TRBJ2-5	TRBD2	TRBV29-1	TGCAGCGCAGAAGCGGGGGATGGAGAGACCCAGTACTTC	CSAEAGDGETQYF
-	TRBJ2-1	TRBD1	TRBV7-3	TGTGCCCGACGGGAGGGTCCACGGGACAGGGGGCCAGGTGAATTATGTGAGCAGTTCTTC	CARREGPRDRGPGELCEQFF
many	TRBJ2-1	TRBD1	TRBV28	TGTGCCAGCAGTTCACGGGACAGGGGTTACAATGAGCAGTTCTTC	CASSSRDRGYNEQFF
many	TRBJ2-7	TRBD2	TRBV20-1	TGCAGTGCTAATCTAGCGGGGGTCCTCTACGAGCAGTACTTC	CSANLAGVLYEQYF
many	TRBJ2-3	-	TRBV5-1	TGCGCCAGCAGCTTGACGGGGAGCACAGATACGCAGTATTTT	CASSLTGSTDTQYF
many	TRBJ2-3	-	TRBV5-4	TGTGCCAGCAGCGCCCGGACAGGCACAGATACGCAGTATTTT	CASSARTGTDTQYF
many	TRBJ2-1	-	TRBV20-1	TGCAGTGCTTATATGGTGGAGCAGTTCTTC	CSAYMVEQFF
many	TRBJ2-2	-	TRBV5-1	TGCGCCAGCAGCGGCACCGGGGAGCTGTTTTTT	CASSGTGELFF
-	TRBJ2-1	TRBD1	TRBV28	TGTGCCAGCAGTTTCGCTCGCTGGGACAGAGTCAATGAGCAGTTCTTC	CASSFARWDRVNEQFF
many	TRBJ2-5	-	TRBV4-1	TGCGCCAGCACGGGACCTCCCAGAGAGACCCAGTACTTC	CASTGPPRETQYF
many	TRBJ1-2	-	TRBV10-3	TGTGCCATCAGTGATACGTATGGCTACACCTTC	CAISDTYGYTF
many	TRBJ1-1	-	TRBV21-1	TGTGCCAGCAGCGCCCTTACAGGGAGGAACACTGAAGCTTTCTTT	CASSALTGRNTEAFF
many	TRBJ1-2	TRBD1	TRBV5-1	TGCGCCAGCAGTCCGGGACAGGGCTATATGACCACCTATGGCTACACCTTC	CASSPGQGYMTTYGYTF
many	TRBJ2-1	-	TRBV21-1	TGTGCCAGCAGCAAATTCAGGGTGACAGGGGGACCCTACAATGAGCAGTTCTTC	CASSKFRVTGGPYNEQFF
many	TRBJ1-2	-	TRBV6-2/TRBV6-3	TGTGCCAGCAGTTACTCCGGGACACAAGGGTATGGCTACACCTTC	CASSYSGTQGYGYTF
many	TRBJ2-7	-	TRBV6-1	TGTGCCAGCAGTGAAGCGTTTTCGCCAGACCCCTACGAGCAGTACTTC	CASSEAFSPDPYEQYF
many	TRBJ2-1	TRBD1	TRBV9	TGTGCCAGCAGCGGACATAGGGGGCAGGGGGATTTCAGCGCCTACAATGAGCAGTTCTTC	CASSGHRGQGDFSAYNEQFF
many	TRBJ1-5	-	TRBV20-1	TGCAGTGCTAATTCCCTTGGGGGGCAGGATCAGCCCCAGCATTTT	CSANSLGGQDQPQHF
many	TRBJ2-7	-	TRBV5-1	TGCGCCAGCAGCGTTCAGACTGGAGAGCAGTACTTC	CASSVQTGEQYF
many	TRBJ2-7	TRBD1	TRBV6-1	TGTGCCAGCGGGACAGGGGGAGAGTACGAGCAGTACTTC	CASGTGGEYEQYF
many	TRBJ2-5	-	TRBV29-1	TGCAGCGTTGAGGGGGGGGCCCCCAGAGAGACCCAGTACTTC	CSVEGGAPRETQYF
many	TRBJ2-1	TRBD2	TRBV29-1	TGCAGCGTTGGGGGGGGGAGCTCCTACAATGAGCAGTTCTTC	CSVGGGSSYNEQFF
many	TRBJ2-1	TRBD1	TRBV20-1	TGCAGTGCGCATCCGGGACAGGCTTACAATGAGCAGTTCTTC	CSAHPGQAYNEQFF
many	TRBJ1-2	TRBD1	TRBV5-4	TGTGCCAGCAGCTTGTGGGACAGGCAAGCTAACTATGGCTACACCTTC	CASSLWDRQANYGYTF
many	TRBJ1-2	TRBD1	TRBV29-1	TGCAGCGGGCGGGACAGTTCTAACTATGGCTACACCTTC	CSGRDSSNYGYTF
many	TRBJ1-4	TRBD1	TRBV28	TGTGCCAGCAGTATCCGCAGGAGGACAGGGCGGGGGGAAAAACTGTTTTTT	CASSIRRRTGRGEKLFF
many	TRBJ2-7	-	TRBV9	TGTGCCAGCAGCCCGTCTCCATTCAACGAGCAGTACTTC	CASSPSPFNEQYF
many	TRBJ1-1	-	TRBV29-1	TGCAGCGTTGAACGTCTAGGTCGGCTAGGGGCTGAAGCTTTCTTT	CSVERLGRLGAEAFF
many	TRBJ2-5	-	TRBV2	TGTGCCAGCAGTGCAGGGGGGACGAGCGTGGAGACCCAGTACTTC	CASSAGGTSVETQYF
many	TRBJ2-3	TRBD2	TRBV7-6	TGTGCCAGCAGCTTAGCGGTAGCGGGGGGTTCCGCAGATACGCAGTATTTT	CASSLAVAGGSADTQYF
many	TRBJ1-4	-	TRBV27	TGTGCCAGCAGTGCAGGGGCGGTAGATGAAAAACTGTTTTTT	CASSAGAVDEKLFF
many	TRBJ2-7	-	TRBV20-1	TGCAGTGGCAAGGGGTCCCACGAGCAGTACTTC	CSGKGSHEQYF
-	TRBJ2-1	TRBD2	TRBV3-1	TGTGCCATCTGTTTTAAAATTGCTAGCGGGGGCCGGGGGCATGAGCAGTTCTTC	CAICFKIASGGRGHEQFF
many	TRBJ2-2	-	TRBV20-1	TGCAGTGCTGGTCGCCCCGGGGCCAGGGACACCGGGGAGCTGTTTTTT	CSAGRPGARDTGELFF
many	TRBJ2-1	-	TRBV7-3	TGTGCCAGCAGCTTAGGGCTCTCTGGGTACAATGAGCAGTTCTTC	CASSLGLSGYNEQFF
many	TRBJ2-7	TRBD1	TRBV5-5	TGTGCCAGCAGCTTGGAACAGGGGATCTACGAGCAGTACTTC	CASSLEQGIYEQYF
many	TRBJ1-5	TRBD1	TRBV12-3/TRBV12-4	TGTGCCAGCAGTCCCTCCGGGACAGGGGGACAGCCCCAGCATTTT	CASSPSGTGGQPQHF
many	TRBJ2-3	TRBD1	TRBV4-2	TGTGCCAGCAGCCAAGATATAGGGACCAGGGGGCCCCACACAGATACGCAGTATTTT	CASSQDIGTRGPHTDTQYF
many	TRBJ1-1	TRBD1	TRBV11-2	TGTGCCAGCAGCTCCGGGACAGGGGACGCTGAAGCTTTCTTT	CASSSGTGDAEAFF
many	TRBJ1-1	-	TRBV7-2	TGTGCCAGCAGCTTATGGAATATGAACACTGAAGCTTTCTTT	CASSLWNMNTEAFF
many	TRBJ2-3	-	TRBV29-1	TGCAGCCCACGAGGCGGGCTAGAAAGCACAGATACGCAGTATTTT	CSPRGGLESTDTQYF
many	TRBJ2-7	-	TRBV5-6	TGTGCCAGCAGCTCTACCTCCCTAGAGCAGTACTTC	CASSSTSLEQYF
many	TRBJ2-1	-	TRBV24-1	TGTGCCACCAGTGATTTGAGGCAGGACAATGAGCAGTTCTTC	CATSDLRQDNEQFF
many	TRBJ2-5	-	TRBV29-1	TGCAGCGTTGAATGGGCAGGGCGCGAAAAGACCCAGTACTTC	CSVEWAGREKTQYF